Following are 22 T cell receptor beta chains from one sample sequenced in a study of molecular identifiers for immune sequencing clone quantification. TCRdb passed the PCR reads through MiXCR, listing each CDR3 protein once. The sample records tens of thousands of distinct CDR3 sequences, 18% being singletons. The sample was naive CD8+ T cells from blood, with Jurkat cell RNA spiked in. Stated subset: FACS-sorted CD8+CD4-CCR7+CD45RA+ naive T cells. The receptors shown here come from a human donor in good health. Some libraries in this study had Jurkat cell RNA spiked in.

In this sample, this clonotype turned up many times. The chain's CDR3 is CASSPSSRIYNEQFF. The CDR3 region has the DNA TGTGCCAGCAGTCCGTCCAGCAGAATTTACAATGAGCAGTTCTTC. The genes are TRBV28 and TRBJ2-1; D gene uncertain. Germline assignment: CDR1 MDHEN and CDR2 SYDVKM. The ends were cut back, 5 bases at V and 4 bases at J, with 15 bases in the middle. This CDR3 comprises 15 residues.

Ten or more counts support this clonotype. This rearrangement joins TRBV6-5 to TRBJ2-1; 13 bases map to TRBD2. CDR3 length: 15 amino acids. Germline V gene lookup returns CDR1 MNHEY and CDR2 SVGAGI. V was pared by 5 bases and J by 8 bases, with 6 bases of the junction left unmatched. DNA for the CDR3: TGTGCCAGCAGTCAAGGACTAGCGGGAGTATATGAGCAGTTCTTC. Protein: CASSQGLAGVYEQFF.

This clonotype has a count of ten or more. The rearrangement links TRBV20-1 to TRBJ2-6; 7 nucleotides align to TRBD1. With 5 bases clipped from V and 2 bases from J, the junction kept 6 bases outside the gene matches. Germline-derived CDR1 and CDR2 are DFQATT and SNEGSKA (reference sequence). CDR3 length equals 15 residues. CDR3 sequence (DNA): TGCAGTGCTCCGACAGGGCAAGCTGGGGCCAACGTCCTGACTTTC. Encoded protein: CSAPTGQAGANVLTF.

V gene TRBV7-8 combines with J gene TRBJ1-5; D not certain. This CDR3 contains 14 residues. CDR1 and CDR2 (germline): SGHVS, FQNEAQ. Trimming took 4 bases from V and 7 from J, leaving 14 bases between them. CDR3 amino acids: CASSSRRGEQPQHF. The CDR3, as DNA: TGTGCCAGCAGCTCCAGGCGGGGTGAGCAGCCCCAGCATTTT.

This clonotype has at least ten counts. The J gene is TRBJ2-2, the V gene TRBV29-1, with 7 bases matching TRBD2. J lost 1 base, V lost 6 bases, and 8 bases had no gene match. In germline, CDR1 is SQVTM, CDR2 ANQGSEA. The CDR3 length is 15 residues. The CDR3 loop is CSVRRVAGNTGELFF. The CDR3 coding sequence is TGCAGCGTCAGGAGGGTAGCGGGGAACACCGGGGAGCTGTTTTTT.

This clonotype has only a few counts. This rearrangement joins TRBV28 to TRBJ2-2; 9 positions match TRBD1. The germline V gene has CDR1 MDHEN and CDR2 SYDVKM. Trimming at V came to 5 bases and at J to 7 bases, leaving 14 bases not matched to a gene. The length of the CDR3 is 17 residues. This CDR3 reads CASSDPGQGSMDGELFF. CDR3 coding DNA: TGTGCCAGCAGTGACCCCGGACAGGGGTCTATGGACGGGGAGCTGTTTTTT.

This clonotype was counted ten times or more. The J gene is TRBJ2-6, the V gene TRBV4-1; 7 positions agree with TRBD1. The junction had 9 bases not matched to a gene; V was cut back by 5 bases and J by 2 bases. Germline CDR1 reads MGHRA; CDR2 reads YSYEKL. The CDR3 loop spans 17 amino acids. The CDR3 here is CASSKGLGQTGANVLTF. For the CDR3, the DNA is TGCGCCAGCAGCAAAGGGCTGGGACAGACTGGGGCCAACGTCCTGACTTTC.

This clonotype came up many times. The V and J genes are TRBV19 and TRBJ2-7, with D possibly being TRBD2 (5 bases). The CDR3 contains 14 residues. Trimming removed 9 bases from V and 0 bases from J, with 15 bases in between. From germline, CDR1 is LNHDA and CDR2 SQIVND (reference sequence). For the CDR3, the DNA is TGTGCCAGCGGGTCGACGGGGAGCTCCTACGAGCAGTACTTC. It encodes CASGSTGSSYEQYF.

About this clonotype itself: It may be a read error: a sequence one base away is much more abundant. The chain is built from TRBV7-8 and TRBJ2-1; D is tentatively TRBD1 or TRBD2 (6 bases each). The germline V gene encodes CDR1 SGHVS and CDR2 FQNEAQ. Trimming removed 5 bases from V and 8 bases from J, with 16 bases in between. The CDR3 extends over 14 amino acids. The CDR3 reads CASSTGTRGDEQFF. The DNA for the CDR3 is TGTGCCAGCAGCACCGGGACAAGGGGGGATGAGCAGTTCTTC.

This clonotype was seen repeatedly, ten times or more. In nucleotides, the CDR3 is TGTGCCAGTTCACCCGTTCACTACGAGCAGTACTTC. Amino acids: CASSPVHYEQYF. The V call is TRBV28, the J call TRBJ2-7; D is ambiguous. Germline values: CDR1 MDHEN, CDR2 SYDVKM. V lost 9 bases, J lost 3 bases, and 12 bases lay in between. The CDR3 spans 12 residues.

This clonotype was observed at least ten times. The genes are TRBV6-2 or TRBV6-3 and TRBJ1-1; tentative D call: TRBD1 (6 bases). Germline V lookup: CDR1 MNHEY, CDR2 SVGEGT. The length of the CDR3 is 18 residues. Between the trimmed V and J ends, which lost 8 bases and 3 bases, there was a span of 28 bases. CDR3 protein: CASGGPPTVLRGHTEAFF. The CDR3 nucleotides read TGTGCCAGCGGGGGGCCCCCCACGGTCCTACGGGGGCACACTGAAGCTTTCTTT.

This clonotype was found many times. J is TRBJ2-3 and V is TRBV4-1; a weak D match, TRBD1 (5 bases). The V gene's germline CDR1 is MGHRA and CDR2 YSYEKL. V lost 4 bases and J lost 2, with 16 bases in between. The CDR3 consists of 16 residues. The DNA for the CDR3 is TGCGCCAGCAGCCCGGCTGGGGCGTCCTTCACAGATACGCAGTATTTT. Translating gives CASSPAGASFTDTQYF.

This clonotype was seen repeatedly, ten times or more. The V gene is TRBV7-9, the J gene TRBJ2-7; possibly TRBD2 for D (6 bases). The CDR3 length is 14 residues. In germline, CDR1 is SEHNR, CDR2 FQNEAQ (reference sequence). V was pared by 1 base and J by 2 bases, with 9 bases between. CDR3 residues: CASSLGLGAYEQYF. The CDR3 coding sequence is TGTGCCAGCAGCTTAGGACTAGGAGCCTACGAGCAGTACTTC.

This clonotype was detected ten times or more. This chain joins TRBV12-3 or TRBV12-4 and TRBJ1-5, with no clear D. V was shortened by 5 bases and J by 4 bases, with 6 bases between the two germline ends. CDR3 length equals 12 residues. The CDR3 sequence is CASSPTNQPQHF. As DNA, the CDR3 is TGTGCCAGCAGTCCCACGAATCAGCCCCAGCATTTT.

A word on this clonotype: This sequence may be a read error, since a much larger clone differs from it by one base. This CDR3 fails to terminate in the conserved phenylalanine or tryptophan, so it likely reflects a read error. The chain carries TRBV6-5 and TRBJ2-5; a possible D gene is TRBD2 (5 bases). Trimming took off 5 bases at V and 2 bases at J, with 6 bases between the two ends. Germline CDR1 is MNHEY and CDR2 is SVGAGI. The CDR3 is 12 amino acids. The CDR3: CASSTGQETQYS. CDR3 coding DNA: TGTGCCAGCAGTACGGGGCAAGAGACCCAGTACTCC.

This clonotype was observed many times. The V and J genes are TRBV6-5 and TRBJ2-5, with 7 positions matching TRBD2. Germline CDR1 reads MNHEY; CDR2 reads SVGAGI. This CDR3 has 13 residues. Trimming at V came to 5 bases and at J to 5 bases, leaving 5 bases not matched to a gene. For the CDR3, the DNA is TGTGCCAGCAGTATCCTGGGAGGGGAGACCCAGTACTTC. Its protein product is CASSILGGETQYF.

This clonotype was seen at least ten times. The chain employs TRBV7-2 and TRBJ2-7; 9 bases align to TRBD1. The CDR3 is 13 residues long. CDR1 and CDR2 from the germline V gene are SGHTA and FQGNSA. The trim removed 4 bases at V and 3 bases at J, leaving 1 base unmatched. CDR3 nucleotide sequence: TGTGCCAGCAGCTGGGGACAGGGCTACGAGCAGTACTTC. It yields the protein CASSWGQGYEQYF.

The chain uses TRBV7-9 and TRBJ2-3; D unclear. The CDR3 consists of 15 residues. V gave up 6 bases and J gave up 2 bases, with 15 bases separating them. Germline CDR1 reads SEHNR; CDR2 reads FQNEAQ (reference sequence). The CDR3 DNA reads as TGTGCCAGCAGTTATAAGTCACTTTACACAGATACGCAGTATTTT. Translation: CASSYKSLYTDTQYF.

Of note for this clonotype: It may be a read error: a sequence one base away is much more abundant. The chain has TRBV5-1 and TRBJ2-5; 11 nucleotides agree with TRBD2. CDR3 length: 16 residues. J was trimmed by 7 bases and V by 0 bases; bases with no gene match: 8. The germline V gene has CDR1 SGHRS and CDR2 YFSETQ. The CDR3: CASSLDLTSGIGTQYF. CDR3 DNA sequence: TGCGCCAGCAGCTTGGACCTGACTAGCGGGATTGGGACCCAGTACTTC.

With regard to this clonotype: A read error may be the cause here, since a much bigger clone is one base away. The CDR3 does not end in the conserved phenylalanine or tryptophan, so this is likely a read error. The CDR3 loop reads CASSPYSATYEQYL. DNA for the CDR3: TGTGCCAGCAGTCCCTATAGCGCGACCTACGAGCAGTACCTC. V gene TRBV27 combines with J gene TRBJ2-7; tentatively, D is TRBD2 (5 bases). V lost 5 bases to trimming and J lost 2 bases, with 13 bases between them. CDR1 and CDR2 from the germline V gene are MNHEY and SMNVEV (reference sequence). The CDR3 has 14 residues.

The sample holds many counts of this clonotype. The CDR3 reads CASSQDSGSGRGGTDTQYF. CDR3 coding DNA: TGCGCCAGCAGCCAAGATTCGGGTAGCGGGAGAGGGGGCACAGATACGCAGTATTTT. The V gene is TRBV4-3, the J gene TRBJ2-3, with 9 bases that match TRBD2. The trim removed 0 bases at V and 1 base at J, leaving 11 bases unmatched. Germline values: CDR1 LGHNA, CDR2 YSLEER. The CDR3 is 19 amino acids.

This clonotype was observed at least ten times. The gene calls are TRBV4-3 and TRBJ2-7; a weak D match, TRBD2 (5 bases). The CDR3 extends over 12 amino acids. Germline V lookup: CDR1 LGHNA, CDR2 YSLEER. V dropped 5 bases and J dropped 6 bases, with 11 bases sitting between them. The DNA of the CDR3 is TGCGCCAGCAGCGAGGGAAAGGGCGAGCAGTACTTC. Protein sequence: CASSEGKGEQYF.